This T cell receptor (beta chain) was recovered during a study of tissue T cells after allogeneic stem cell transplantation. Study findings and constraints: Blood and spleen captured only part of the tissue TCR repertoire. Sampling depth was limited, and the cohort was small and clinically varied. Shared clones across patients were few; motif clustering revealed tissue-specific shared signatures.

This clone occurred a few times. Antigen unknown. The genes are named according to mouse. The read terminates 1 residue ahead of where the CDR3 ends, so the germline J gene completes it. This sample's time point: mouse harvest day 7 after allogeneic transplant. The graft held 10^6 splenic CD5+ T cells and 10^7 T-cell-depleted bone marrow cells. Tissues came from B6→BALB/c major-mismatch GVHD mice at day 7 or 14. Germline CDR1 and CDR2: KGHTA and FQNQQP. The CDR3 sequence is 14 residues long. Repertoires were generated with immunoSEQ multiplex PCR, while TCRdb's copy carries only in-frame clones and drops some. The table has almost 6,000 clones, roughly 48% seen once; the top ten hold 5.5%.

The genes are TRBV23 and TRBJ1-3; TRBD1 is taken as the D call from the table, unchecked against the DNA. The clonotype comes from a female BALB/c mouse given C57BL/6 T cells with graft-versus-host disease after an allogeneic hematopoietic cell transplant. Input material: gut tissue. The CDR3 loop reads CSSSQDNSGNTLYF. The part of the CDR3 DNA that was read is TGCTCCAGCAGTCAAGACAATTCTGGAAATACGCTCTAT.